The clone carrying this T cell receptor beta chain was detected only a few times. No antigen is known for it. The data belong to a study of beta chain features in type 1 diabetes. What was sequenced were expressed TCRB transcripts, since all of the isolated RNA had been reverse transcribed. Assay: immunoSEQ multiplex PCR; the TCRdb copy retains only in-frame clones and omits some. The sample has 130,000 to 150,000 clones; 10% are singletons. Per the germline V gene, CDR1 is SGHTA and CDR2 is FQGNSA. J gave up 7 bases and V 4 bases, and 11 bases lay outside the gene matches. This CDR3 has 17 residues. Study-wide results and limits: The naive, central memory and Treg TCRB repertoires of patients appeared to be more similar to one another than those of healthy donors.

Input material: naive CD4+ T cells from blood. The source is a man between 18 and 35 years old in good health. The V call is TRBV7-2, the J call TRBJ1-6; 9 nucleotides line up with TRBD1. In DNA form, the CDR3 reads TGTGCCAGCAGCTATAGGACAGGGGTCCTCTGGAATTCACCCCTCCACTTT. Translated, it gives CASSYRTGVLWNSPLHF.